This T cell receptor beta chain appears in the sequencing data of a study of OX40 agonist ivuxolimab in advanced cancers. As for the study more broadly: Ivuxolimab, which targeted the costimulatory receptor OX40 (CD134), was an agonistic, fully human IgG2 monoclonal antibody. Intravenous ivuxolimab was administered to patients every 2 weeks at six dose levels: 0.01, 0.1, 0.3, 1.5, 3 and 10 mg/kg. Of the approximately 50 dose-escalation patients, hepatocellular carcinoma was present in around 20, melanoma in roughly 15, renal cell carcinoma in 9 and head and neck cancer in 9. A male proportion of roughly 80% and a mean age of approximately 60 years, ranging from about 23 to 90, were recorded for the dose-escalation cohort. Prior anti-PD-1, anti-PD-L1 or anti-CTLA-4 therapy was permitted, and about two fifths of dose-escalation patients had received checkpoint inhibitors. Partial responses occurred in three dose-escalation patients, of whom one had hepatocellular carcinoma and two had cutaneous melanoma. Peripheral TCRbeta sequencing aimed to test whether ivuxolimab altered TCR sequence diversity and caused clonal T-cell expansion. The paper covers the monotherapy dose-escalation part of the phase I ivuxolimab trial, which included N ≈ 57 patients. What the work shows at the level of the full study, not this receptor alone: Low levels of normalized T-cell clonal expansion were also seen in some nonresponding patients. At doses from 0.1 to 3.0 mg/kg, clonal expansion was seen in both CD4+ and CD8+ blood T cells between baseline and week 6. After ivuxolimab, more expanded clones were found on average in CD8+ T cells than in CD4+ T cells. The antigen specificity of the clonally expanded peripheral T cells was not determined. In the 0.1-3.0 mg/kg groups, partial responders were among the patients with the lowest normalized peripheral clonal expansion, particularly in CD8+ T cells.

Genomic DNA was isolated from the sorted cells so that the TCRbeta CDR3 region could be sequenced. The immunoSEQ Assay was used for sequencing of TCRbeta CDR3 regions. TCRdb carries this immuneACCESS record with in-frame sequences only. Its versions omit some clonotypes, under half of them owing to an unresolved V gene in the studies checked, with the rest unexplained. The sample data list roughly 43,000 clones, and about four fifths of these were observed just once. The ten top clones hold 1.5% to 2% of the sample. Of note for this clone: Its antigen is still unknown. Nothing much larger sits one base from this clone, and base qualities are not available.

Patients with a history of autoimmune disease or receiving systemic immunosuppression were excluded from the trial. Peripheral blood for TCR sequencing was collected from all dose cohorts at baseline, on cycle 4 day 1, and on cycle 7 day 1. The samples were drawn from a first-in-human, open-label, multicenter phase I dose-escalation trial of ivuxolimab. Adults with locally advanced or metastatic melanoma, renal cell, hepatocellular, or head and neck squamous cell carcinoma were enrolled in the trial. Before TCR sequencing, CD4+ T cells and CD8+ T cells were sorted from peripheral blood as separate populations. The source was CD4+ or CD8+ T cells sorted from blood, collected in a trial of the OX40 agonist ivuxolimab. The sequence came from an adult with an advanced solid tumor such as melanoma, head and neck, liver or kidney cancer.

The DNA is TGTGCCAGCAGCCCCGGGTTCTCCTACGAGCAGTACTTC. This gives the protein CASSPGFSYEQYF. The sequence is built from TRBV11-3 and TRBJ2-7, with an unclear D gene assignment. Between the V and J ends, shortened by 5 bases and 0 bases respectively, the junction contains 8 bases. Spanning cysteine to phenylalanine, the CDR3 consists of 13 amino acids. The entry retains the CDR3 DNA only, 39 bases that are in frame from base 1. The germline V gene yields SGHNT for CDR1 and YENEEA for CDR2.